The text below deals with one T cell receptor (beta chain). It was within 2 weeks before study entry that exposed participants met a COVID-19 case. As processed by the authors: The assay estimated nucleated cells by amplifying reference gene primers. Method: immunoSEQ multiplex PCR; TCRdb's copy keeps in-frame clones and lacks some. V and J calls and clone size are those listed in that table; D and trimming were worked out from the DNA. Among nearly 300,000 clones listed, 89% were seen once. Trimming stripped 8 bases from V and 0 bases from J, with 17 bases between. Germline V gives CDR1 MNHEY, CDR2 SMNVEV (reference sequence). The CDR3 totals 15 residues. This sample is drawn from a study of blood T cell repertoires in COVID-19. Study-wide context: Sites in the United States, Italy and Spain provided acute and convalescent COVID-19 samples. Sources were T cells, B-cell-depleted T cells, or PBMCs; the material itself was cDNA or gDNA.

The sequenced sample was PBMCs or T cells enriched from blood (not recorded which). The rearrangement uses TRBV27 and TRBJ2-7, with D possibly matching TRBD2 (6 bases). This TCR derives from a woman aged 45-60 years who had been exposed to COVID-19. The CDR3 reads CASQPAAGSSYEQYF. In DNA, the CDR3 is TGTGCCAGCCAGCCCGCGGCGGGGAGCTCCTACGAGCAGTACTTC.